This T cell receptor (beta chain) emerged from a study of PD-L1 blockade in urothelial cancer. Study in general: It was at 3 weeks (second dose) and 6 weeks after treatment start that blood was analyzed. Peripheral blood specimens exhibited a median yield of about 150,000 T cells.

The data were produced by immunoSEQ multiplex PCR, yet TCRdb's version contains in-frame clones alone and is incomplete. Of some 45,000 clones detected, approximately 88% appear once; the ten largest clones hold around 4.2%. CDR3 length equals 14 residues. CDR1 is WSHSY, CDR2 SAAADI, per germline. The V and J ends lost 4 bases and 2 bases, in that order; junction bases with no gene match: 5. The chain employs TRBV10-2 and TRBJ2-7; TRBD1 agrees at 7 bases. The receptor's source is a man older than 75 with urothelial cancer. The source material was PBMCs, sampled around atezolizumab (anti-PD-L1) treatment. As DNA, the CDR3 is TGCGCCAGCAGTGTACGGACAGGAGCCTACGAGCAGTACTTC. This translates into CASSVRTGAYEQYF.